The text below deals with one T cell receptor beta chain. Sequencing was performed with immunoSEQ multiplex PCR; in TCRdb, only in-frame clones are kept and a portion is missing. Of about 300,000 clones listed, roughly 87% are singletons. This sample was included in a study of blood T cell repertoires in COVID-19. Per the germline V gene, CDR1 is MNHNY and CDR2 is SVGAGI (reference sequence). CDR3 length: 14 residues. V lost 6 bases to trimming and J lost 1 base, with 10 bases between them. The material sequenced was peripheral blood. This chain uses TRBV6-6 with TRBJ2-1; D is perhaps TRBD2 (6 bases). This TCR derives from a human donor in a cohort sampled during active COVID-19. CDR3 loop: CASSSGPSYNEQFF. In nucleotides, the CDR3 is TGTGCCAGCAGCAGCGGGCCTTCCTACAATGAGCAGTTCTTC.